This is a list of T cell receptor beta chains from one sample in a study of blood T cell repertoires in COVID-19. Produced via immunoSEQ multiplex PCR; TCRdb's table is partial and in-frame only. The table lists about 480,000 clones, roughly 88% of them singletons. Material for sequencing was peripheral blood. The receptors were gathered from a woman between 45 and 65 years old with COVID-19, enrolled during active disease. The CDR3 runs from the conserved cysteine through the conserved F or W. The D gene is left open where the match is weak. Rows give clone size only sometimes, using once, few, many, or a class for an expanded clone.

clone size	CDR3 length	V gene	J gene	D gene	CDR3 protein	CDR3 DNA
once	12	TRBV11-3	TRBJ2-3	.	CASSFGTDTQYF	TGTGCCAGCAGCTTCGGGACAGATACGCAGTATTTT
.	14	TRBV19	TRBJ1-1	.	CASSPQAMNTEAFF	TGTGCCAGTAGTCCCCAGGCAATGAACACTGAAGCTTTCTTT
.	14	TRBV5-6	TRBJ2-5	.	CASRPTQGGKTQYF	TGTGCCAGCAGACCTACACAGGGGGGGAAGACCCAGTACTTC
once	14	TRBV4-1	TRBJ1-2	.	CASRPMTENYGYTF	TGCGCCAGCCGCCCGATGACAGAGAACTATGGCTACACCTTC
.	18	TRBV21-1	TRBJ2-7	.	CASSKPGQGFSGFYEQYF	TGTGCCAGCAGCAAACCAGGACAGGGCTTTTCGGGGTTCTACGAGCAGTACTTC
.	13	TRBV28	TRBJ2-5	TRBD2	CASTDGGSETQYF	TGTGCCAGCACCGACGGGGGGTCAGAGACCCAGTACTTC
.	16	TRBV6-1	TRBJ1-4	.	CASSEARALPNEKLFF	TGTGCCAGCAGTGAAGCGCGAGCCCTCCCTAATGAAAAACTGTTTTTT
once	18	TRBV2	TRBJ1-3	TRBD1	CASSPIGTAKLTGNTIYF	TGTGCCAGCAGCCCGATCGGGACAGCCAAGCTTACTGGAAACACCATATATTTT
.	12	TRBV2	TRBJ2-5	TRBD2	CASDRGGETQYF	TGTGCCAGCGACCGCGGGGGTGAGACCCAGTACTTC
.	15	TRBV5-4	TRBJ1-1	.	CASSLPPSGNTEAFF	TGTGCCAGCAGCTTGCCCCCGAGCGGGAACACTGAAGCTTTCTTT
few	15	TRBV7-9	TRBJ2-7	TRBD2	CASSLALAGAGEQYF	TGTGCCAGCAGCTTAGCGCTAGCGGGGGCGGGGGAGCAGTACTTC
few	14	TRBV5-1	TRBJ2-7	TRBD1	CASSLLPGGYEQYF	TGCGCCAGCAGCTTGTTGCCAGGGGGCTACGAGCAGTACTTC
.	17	TRBV4-1	TRBJ2-2	TRBD2	CASSQERTSGNTGELFF	TGCGCCAGCAGCCAAGAACGGACTAGCGGGAACACCGGGGAGCTGTTTTTT
.	15	TRBV7-2	TRBJ1-2	.	CASSKLQGSTGGYTF	TGTGCCAGCAGCAAGTTACAGGGTTCAACAGGTGGCTACACCTTC
once	14	TRBV28	TRBJ1-2	TRBD1	CASSSSGTGDGYTF	TGTGCCAGCAGTTCCTCCGGGACAGGGGATGGCTACACCTTC
.	14	TRBV5-1	TRBJ1-5	TRBD1	CASSLAPGTGAQHF	TGCGCCAGCAGCTTGGCCCCAGGGACAGGGGCCCAGCATTTT
.	15	TRBV9	TRBJ2-7	.	CASSVEPTGPYEQYF	TGTGCCAGCAGCGTAGAACCGACAGGACCCTACGAGCAGTACTTC
.	13	TRBV19	TRBJ2-7	.	CASSIDRSYEQYF	TGTGCCAGTAGTATAGACCGCTCCTACGAGCAGTACTTC
.	13	TRBV7-6	TRBJ2-7	TRBD1	CASSLAQGTGVVF	TGTGCCAGCAGCTTAGCGCAAGGAACAGGGGTAGTCTTC
.	15	TRBV27	TRBJ2-3	.	CASSFAGAGADTQYF	TGTGCCAGCAGTTTTGCGGGGGCTGGAGCAGATACGCAGTATTTT
.	14	TRBV2	TRBJ1-1	.	CASSQTYMNTEAFF	TGTGCCAGCAGTCAGACATACATGAACACTGAAGCTTTCTTT
few	15	TRBV4-2	TRBJ1-6	.	CASSQDRGRGYTLHF	TGTGCCAGCAGCCAAGATCGGGGCAGGGGTTACACCCTCCACTTT
.	15	TRBV5-5	TRBJ2-1	TRBD2	CASSWTSRGGDEQFF	TGTGCCAGCAGCTGGACTAGCCGGGGAGGCGATGAGCAGTTCTTC
.	16	TRBV30	TRBJ2-3	TRBD2	CAQQRGAGGRPDTQYF	TGTGCCCAACAGCGGGGGGCGGGAGGGCGTCCGGATACGCAGTATTTT
.	15	TRBV5-1	TRBJ2-3	.	CASSSPKSGTDTQYF	TGCGCCAGCAGCTCACCTAAATCGGGCACAGATACGCAGTATTTT
.	16	TRBV6-5	TRBJ2-7	TRBD1	CASSYGYRGQNYEQYF	TGTGCCAGCAGTTATGGGTACCGGGGACAGAACTACGAGCAGTACTTC
.	17	TRBV10-3	TRBJ1-4	TRBD1	CAIRSGTGPTTNEKLFF	TGTGCCATCAGATCCGGGACAGGACCAACAACTAATGAAAAACTGTTTTTT
.	14	TRBV4-2	TRBJ1-5	.	CASSLGQPNQPQHF	TGTGCCAGCAGCCTCGGACAACCAAATCAGCCCCAGCATTTT
.	14	TRBV27	TRBJ2-3	.	CASSGWGLTDTQYF	TGTGCCAGCAGTGGATGGGGGCTAACAGATACGCAGTATTTT
.	13	TRBV28	TRBJ2-7	.	CASSLAGTYEQYF	TGTGCCAGCAGTTTGGCAGGGACTTACGAGCAGTACTTC
.	15	TRBV27	TRBJ1-2	.	CASSPMTATNYGYTF	TGTGCCAGCAGCCCGATGACAGCGACAAACTATGGCTACACCTTC
.	14	TRBV29-1	TRBJ2-4	.	CSVIGRLAKNIQYF	TGCAGCGTTATCGGAAGACTAGCCAAAAACATTCAGTACTTC
.	11	TRBV27	TRBJ1-1	.	CAGDSVTEAFF	TGTGCCGGCGACAGTGTTACTGAAGCTTTCTTT
.	16	TRBV5-5	TRBJ1-2	TRBD1	CASSPTGGDFRWGYTF	TGTGCCAGCAGTCCTACAGGGGGCGACTTTCGGTGGGGCTACACCTTC
.	14	TRBV27	TRBJ1-1	.	CASSTQGVGTEAFF	TGTGCCAGCAGTACACAGGGAGTTGGCACTGAAGCTTTCTTT
.	18	TRBV7-2	TRBJ2-2	TRBD2	CASSRGGAALQNTGELFF	TGTGCCAGCAGCCGGGGGGGGGCGGCCCTCCAAAATACCGGGGAGCTGTTTTTT
.	12	TRBV5-6	TRBJ1-1	.	CASSLGQAEAFF	TGTGCCAGCAGCTTGGGTCAGGCAGAAGCTTTCTTT
.	13	TRBV5-6	TRBJ1-2	.	CASSLDSRYGYTF	TGTGCCAGCAGCTTAGACAGCCGCTATGGCTACACCTTC
.	13	TRBV6-5	TRBJ2-1	.	CASSRTEKNEQFF	TGTGCCAGCAGCCGGACAGAAAAAAATGAGCAGTTCTTC
.	14	TRBV7-9	TRBJ2-7	TRBD2	CASSLRDYTYEQYF	TGTGCCAGCAGCTTGCGGGACTATACCTACGAGCAGTACTTC
.	12	TRBV11-2	TRBJ1-4	.	CASSLGGEKLFF	TGTGCCAGCAGCCTAGGAGGGGAAAAACTGTTTTTT
.	13	TRBV30	TRBJ1-1	.	CAWSKLQGAEAFF	TGTGCCTGGAGTAAGCTTCAAGGGGCTGAAGCTTTCTTT
.	15	TRBV7-2	TRBJ1-6	.	CASSLGAHGNSPLHF	TGTGCCAGCAGCTTAGGGGCCCATGGTAATTCACCCCTCCACTTT
.	13	TRBV5-1	TRBJ1-1	.	CASSLARGAEAFF	TGCGCCAGCAGCTTGGCCAGGGGCGCTGAAGCTTTCTTT
.	13	TRBV5-1	TRBJ1-6	.	CASSGTGRSPLHF	TGCGCCAGCAGTGGTACAGGGAGATCACCCCTCCACTTT
.	16	TRBV9	TRBJ1-6	.	CASSAPSGGYNSPLHF	TGTGCCAGCAGCGCCCCCTCGGGGGGCTATAATTCACCCCTCCACTTT
.	14	TRBV4-2	TRBJ2-5	TRBD2	CASSRGGTQETQYF	TGTGCCAGCAGCCGGGGGGGAACTCAAGAGACCCAGTACTTC
.	15	TRBV7-3	TRBJ1-1	.	CASSLNPGLNTEAFF	TGTGCCAGCAGCTTAAATCCGGGATTGAACACTGAAGCTTTCTTT
.	14	TRBV30	TRBJ1-6	.	CAWSGATTYSPLHF	TGTGCCTGGAGTGGGGCTACAACTTATTCACCCCTCCACTTT
.	14	TRBV10-1	TRBJ1-6	TRBD1	CASSAGTGNSPLHF	TGCGCCAGCAGCGCCGGGACAGGGAATTCACCCCTCCACTTT
.	13	TRBV6-6	TRBJ2-5	TRBD2	CASTLAGGKTQYF	TGTGCCAGCACCCTAGCGGGAGGGAAGACCCAGTACTTC
few	13	TRBV7-2	TRBJ2-3	.	CASSLMRRDTQYF	TGTGCCAGCAGCTTAATGCGCCGAGATACGCAGTATTTT
.	14	TRBV6-5	TRBJ1-2	.	CASSRDITFYGYTF	TGTGCCAGCAGTCGGGACATTACCTTCTATGGCTACACCTTC
.	15	TRBV4-1	TRBJ2-3	.	CASSQGRLGADTQYF	TGCGCCAGCAGCCAAGGAAGACTAGGGGCAGATACGCAGTATTTT
once	16	TRBV9	TRBJ2-2	TRBD2	CASSVVPGGNTGELFF	TGTGCCAGCAGCGTAGTGCCGGGGGGTAACACCGGGGAGCTGTTTTTT
.	13	TRBV11-3	TRBJ2-2	TRBD1	CASSRTGSGELFF	TGTGCCAGCAGCCGGACAGGGTCCGGGGAGCTGTTTTTT
.	17	TRBV30	TRBJ1-5	TRBD1	CAWSVPDRGPSNQPQHF	TGTGCCTGGAGTGTTCCCGACAGGGGGCCGAGCAATCAGCCCCAGCATTTT
.	15	TRBV2	TRBJ2-7	TRBD1	CASSKSGTGAYEQYF	TGTGCCAGCAGTAAATCCGGGACAGGGGCCTACGAGCAGTACTTC
.	15	TRBV20-1	TRBJ2-7	.	CSASLSGTPPGVQYF	TGCAGTGCTAGTCTCTCCGGGACCCCCCCGGGGGTGCAGTACTTC
.	17	TRBV9	TRBJ2-2	TRBD2	CASSAPRGGLNTGELFF	TGTGCCAGCAGCGCCCCCCGGGGGGGACTCAACACCGGGGAGCTGTTTTTT